This TCR beta chain was profiled in a study of T cell responses to AZD1222 COVID-19 vaccine (dated by TCRdb to the early 2020s). As for the study more broadly: TCR sequencing was performed for over 230 trial participants, of whom about 210 were given two doses of AZD1222 and approximately 26 were given two doses of MenACWY control vaccine. Trial participants were enrolled by age into 18-55, 56-69 and 70-plus year subgroups, with approximately 160, 26 and 62 TCR-sequenced participants respectively.

The time point label, as the study defines it: about 28 days (+/-7) after the second vaccine dose. AZD1222 recipients with second doses at about 4 weeks or about 12 weeks were pooled, because spike-specific TCR depth and breadth did not differ between schedules. Vaccinee samples came from UK trials COV001 and COV002, including a single-blind randomized controlled phase 2/3 trial of AZD1222 (ChAdOx1 nCoV-19) in healthy adults. Trial participant PBMC samples were collected at day 0 and day 28 after the second dose for TCRbeta chain sequencing. Sequences SGHNT (CDR1) and YENEEA (CDR2) are obtained from the germline V gene. Trimming at the junction amounts to 5 bases on V and 1 base on J, and the germline ends lie 12 bases apart. The CDR3 spans 14 residues, from the cysteine through the phenylalanine. The CDR3 DNA has 42 bases and is translated from base 1. The CDR3 regions of human TCRbeta chains were subjected to immunosequencing. From the authors' description of their analysis: TCRs in the repertoires were matched against a reference library of SARS-CoV-2-specific TCRs that had been generated with the MIRA antigen-specificity platform. Breadth meant the fraction of unique TCRs that were SARS-CoV-2-associated, whereas depth meant the fraction of total T cells that were SARS-CoV-2-associated. Using the MIRA data, each spike-specific TCR was assigned both to the spike region to which the TCR was reactive and to a CD4 or CD8 class. Log10-transformed breadth and depth values were compared by one-way ANOVA with Sidak's multiple comparisons tests. The clones in this table, taken by TCRdb from immuneACCESS, are in-frame only. Not every clone is retained; where verified, under half of the shortfall comes from an unresolved V gene, and the cause of the rest is unknown. V and J calls and clone size are given by that table; D and trimming were obtained from the DNA. The sample profile shows under 150,000 clones; about 90% of them were found once. The biggest ten clones account for 1.5% to 2% of the sample.

This clone was observed once. It lacks a known antigen. No base quality values were provided; no much bigger clone lies one nucleotide off. Overall results and qualifications from the work: In the small 56-69-year group, the increase in depth fell short of significance, most likely because of low power. Reportedly, almost half of the unique spike-specific TCRs recognized epitopes lying outside the regions that are mutated in the B.1.351 and B.1.1.7 variants. After two AZD1222 doses, spike-specific TCR breadth and depth were significantly higher than at day 0 and than in MenACWY recipients. Because no day 14 peak-response samples were available, repertoires were characterized only after the peak T cell response. Conclusions about previously exposed vaccinees are limited, since just a handful of AZD1222 recipients were seropositive for SARS-CoV-2 at baseline. Most participants were white British and females outnumbered males, and the authors suggested that clonal diversity may have been underestimated. Vaccine-associated CD4 TCRs spanned the whole spike protein, with dominant responses in regions 160-218 and 743-854.

The source of this sequence is an adult who received the AZD1222 COVID-19 vaccine. Source: peripheral blood, taken 28 days after the second AZD1222 dose. This chain joins TRBV11-3 to TRBJ2-7; there is no confident call for the D gene. The nucleotide sequence is TGTGCCAGCAGCCTACGTCAGACGTCCTACGAGCAGTACTTC. This yields the protein CASSLRQTSYEQYF.